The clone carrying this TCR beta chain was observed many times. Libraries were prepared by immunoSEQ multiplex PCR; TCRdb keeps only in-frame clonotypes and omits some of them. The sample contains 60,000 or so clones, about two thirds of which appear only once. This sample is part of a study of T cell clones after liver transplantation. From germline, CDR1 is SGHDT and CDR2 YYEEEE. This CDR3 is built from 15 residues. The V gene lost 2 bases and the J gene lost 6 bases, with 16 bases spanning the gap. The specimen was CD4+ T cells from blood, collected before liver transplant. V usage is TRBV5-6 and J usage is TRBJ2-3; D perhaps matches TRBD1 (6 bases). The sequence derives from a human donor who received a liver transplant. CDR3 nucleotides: TGTGCCAGCAGCTTAGGGGGATCAGATTCGGATACGCAGTATTTT. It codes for CASSLGGSDSDTQYF.